The 23 T cell receptor beta chains reported below all come from one sample, sequenced in a study of early stage breast cancer tumors. Data came from immunoSEQ multiplex PCR; TCRdb stores just in-frame clones and leaves some out. The sample lists around 20,000 clones; approximately 82% were seen once. Input material: blood. The receptors stem from a person aged 70 to 80 with breast cancer.

V gene TRBV7-2 combines with J gene TRBJ1-6; TRBD1 is a possible D gene (5 bases). This CDR3 comprises 18 residues. From germline, CDR1 is SGHTA and CDR2 FQGNSA. Deletions cut 1 base from V and 9 bases from J, with 22 bases between. CDR3 nucleotides: TGTGCCAGCAGCTTAGAAGTTGCGGGACCCCTTCGCAGTTCACCCCTCCACTTT. It yields the protein CASSLEVAGPLRSSPLHF.

This clone came up once. V and J are TRBV15 and TRBJ2-7, with 10 bases aligning to TRBD1. V dropped 1 base and J dropped 4; count of bases not matched to a gene: 4. The CDR3 length is 15 residues. Looked up from germline, CDR1 is LNHNV and CDR2 is YYDKDF (reference sequence). The CDR3 is CATSRVRDRGYEQYF. The CDR3 DNA reads as TGTGCCACCAGCAGAGTACGGGACAGGGGATACGAGCAGTACTTC.

The V call is TRBV5-1, the J call TRBJ2-5; no clear D gene. The CDR3 loop spans 14 amino acids. Trimming left V 1 base short and J 5 bases short, with 12 bases between. CDR1 is SGHRS, CDR2 YFSETQ, per germline. The CDR3 DNA reads as TGCGCCAGCAGCTTGAATAGCAGACGGGAGACCCAGTACTTC. Protein product: CASSLNSRRETQYF.

This rearrangement joins TRBV6-5 to TRBJ2-3; TRBD1 is a possible D gene (5 bases). The CDR3 spans 15 residues. The germline CDR1 and CDR2 sequences are MNHEY and SVGAGI. The ends were cut back, 6 bases at V and 0 bases at J, with 13 bases in the middle. The CDR3 DNA sequence: TGTGCCAGCAGGCCCCCAGGGCGGAGCACAGATACGCAGTATTTT. This gives the protein CASRPPGRSTDTQYF.

This clone was detected only once. This rearrangement joins TRBV5-6 to TRBJ2-1; TRBD1 aligns across 7 bases. Trimming took 3 bases from V and 6 from J; bases not matched to a gene: 9. Germline CDR1 and CDR2: SGHDT and YYEEEE. The CDR3 is 15 amino acids. The CDR3 DNA reads as TGTGCCAGCAGCTATCGGACAGGTTGGGGCAATGAGCAGTTCTTC. Protein product: CASSYRTGWGNEQFF.

The gene calls are TRBV5-1 and TRBJ2-1; 13 bases align to TRBD2. This CDR3 spans 14 amino acids. V lost 4 bases to trimming and J lost 11 bases; unmatched junction nucleotides: 6. Germline V gives CDR1 SGHRS, CDR2 YFSETQ. CDR3 bases: TGCGCCAGCAGCCTGGGGACTAGCGGGGAAAAGCAGTTCTTC. Translated: CASSLGTSGEKQFF.

This clone has just one count. J is TRBJ1-1 and V is TRBV9; D not certain. Looked up from germline, CDR1 is SGDLS and CDR2 is YYNGEE. The CDR3 has 12 residues. V was clipped by 6 bases and J by 1 base, with 7 bases between them. As DNA, the CDR3 is TGTGCCAGCACCAATTCGAACACTGAAGCTTTCTTT. This sequence encodes CASTNSNTEAFF.

This sequence joins TRBV7-9 and TRBJ2-6, with D possibly matching TRBD1 (6 bases). The CDR3 sequence is 17 residues long. Trimming removed 2 bases from V and 4 bases from J, with 15 bases in between. Germline CDR1 and CDR2: SEHNR and FQNEAQ (reference sequence). CDR3 region: CASSLPPMDRGANVLTF. The CDR3 DNA follows: TGTGCCAGCAGCTTACCCCCGATGGACAGAGGGGCCAACGTCCTGACTTTC.

The rearrangement uses TRBV6-6 and TRBJ1-5; 9 bases are shared with TRBD1. Germline V gives CDR1 MNHNY, CDR2 SVGAGI (reference sequence). Trimming cost V 6 bases and J 4 bases; bases outside gene matches: 1. This CDR3 has 13 residues. The CDR3: CASRGTGNQPQHF. The CDR3 DNA is TGTGCCAGCAGGGGGACAGGGAATCAGCCCCAGCATTTT.

This sequence joins TRBV10-3 and TRBJ2-7; 8 bases line up with TRBD1. The CDR3 loop spans 13 amino acids. The junction had 4 bases not matched to a gene; V was cut back by 4 bases and J by 5 bases. Germline CDR1 ENHRY, CDR2 SYGVKD. The CDR3 coding sequence is TGTGCCATCAGTGGCAGGGGGCTGGACGAGCAGTACTTC. This gives the protein CAISGRGLDEQYF.

V is TRBV7-2 and J is TRBJ1-5; D not resolved. CDR1 and CDR2 (germline): SGHTA, FQGNSA. V shed 1 base and J shed 1 base, with 8 bases lying between them. This CDR3 region has 15 residues. CDR3 amino acids: CASSLVEGSNQPQHF. The CDR3 DNA is TGTGCCAGCAGCTTAGTAGAGGGAAGCAATCAGCCCCAGCATTTT.

The chain carries TRBV28 and TRBJ1-1; no firm D call. The CDR3 runs to 14 residues. Between the trimmed V and J ends, which lost 3 bases and 1 base, there was a span of 9 bases. Germline CDR1 and CDR2: MDHEN and SYDVKM. CDR3 bases: TGTGCCAGCAGTTTGGGAGGTTGGAACACTGAAGCTTTCTTT. This translates into CASSLGGWNTEAFF.

The J gene is TRBJ1-2, the V gene TRBV6-6, with D possibly matching TRBD1 (5 bases). Germline V CDR1 and CDR2: MNHNY, SVGAGI (reference sequence). V lost 5 bases, J lost 2 bases, and 9 bases lay in between. This CDR3 has 13 amino acids. The CDR3 here is CASSRGGNYGYTF. As DNA, the CDR3 is TGTGCCAGCAGTAGGGGAGGGAACTATGGCTACACCTTC.

The chain is built from TRBV5-1 and TRBJ2-7; 14 bases match TRBD2. Germline CDR1 is SGHRS and CDR2 is YFSETQ. CDR3 length: 18 residues. V lost 4 bases to trimming and J lost 3 bases; unmatched junction nucleotides: 12. CDR3 region: CASSGIRGLAGAGYEQYF. The CDR3 nucleotides read TGCGCCAGCAGCGGAATAAGGGGACTAGCGGGGGCCGGCTACGAGCAGTACTTC.

The chain carries TRBV5-4 and TRBJ2-7, with TRBD2 matching over 8 bases. With V trimmed by 0 bases and J by 4 bases, 3 bases remained unmatched. The CDR3 runs 14 residues. CDR1 and CDR2 (germline): SGHNT, YYREEE (reference sequence). The DNA of the CDR3 is TGTGCCAGCAGCTTGGCCGGGGGGGCTTACGAGCAGTACTTC. As protein: CASSLAGGAYEQYF.

This clone was counted a few times. V gene TRBV30 combines with J gene TRBJ1-5; a possible D gene is TRBD1 (6 bases). CDR1 GTSNPN and CDR2 SVGIG come from the germline V gene (reference sequence). The CDR3 totals 13 residues. Trimming removed 2 bases from V and 4 bases from J, with 9 bases in between. CDR3 amino acids: CAWSSGANQPQHF. The CDR3 nucleotides are TGTGCCTGGAGTTCAGGGGCTAATCAGCCCCAGCATTTT.

CDR3 region: CASRVGGVNTEAFF. The CDR3 bases are TGTGCCAGCAGGGTGGGGGGTGTGAACACTGAAGCTTTCTTT. The gene calls are TRBV6-1 and TRBJ1-1, with TRBD1 as a possible D gene (5 bases). This CDR3 has 14 amino acids. CDR1 and CDR2 from the germline V gene are MNHNS and SASEGT. With 6 bases removed from V and 0 bases from J, the gap between germline ends came to 11 bases.

The chain uses TRBV2 and TRBJ2-4; a possible D gene is TRBD2 (5 bases). Looked up from germline, CDR1 is SNHLY and CDR2 is FYNNEI. Trimming removed 3 bases from V and 0 bases from J, with 9 bases in between. The CDR3 totals 15 residues. CDR3: CASSEAGLAKNIQYF. The CDR3, as DNA: TGTGCCAGCAGTGAGGCGGGTCTAGCCAAAAACATTCAGTACTTC.

The rearrangement uses TRBV5-1 and TRBJ1-1; D gene unclear. The germline V gene encodes CDR1 SGHRS and CDR2 YFSETQ. V was cut by 0 bases and J by 1 base, with 10 bases left in between. The CDR3 has 15 residues. CDR3 amino acids: CASSLAAQENTEAFF. The CDR3 DNA is TGCGCCAGCAGCTTGGCCGCTCAGGAGAACACTGAAGCTTTCTTT.

The V and J genes are TRBV5-1 and TRBJ1-2, with 11 bases matching TRBD1. Germline loops: CDR1 SGHRS, CDR2 YFSETQ. The trim removed 4 bases at V and 7 bases at J, leaving 6 bases unmatched. The CDR3 runs 14 residues. CDR3 loop: CASSGTGGTAGYTF. DNA of the CDR3: TGCGCCAGCAGCGGGACAGGGGGAACCGCTGGCTACACCTTC.

The rearrangement uses TRBV5-1 and TRBJ2-7, with TRBD1 matching 7 bases. The junction had 4 bases not matched to a gene; V was cut back by 4 bases and J by 3 bases. Germline V gives CDR1 SGHRS, CDR2 YFSETQ. The CDR3 is 13 amino acids. Here the CDR3 DNA reads TGCGCCAGCAGCATTCCAGGGGGCTACGAGCAGTACTTC. It specifies CASSIPGGYEQYF.

The chain couples TRBV5-1 to TRBJ2-4, with 7 bases that match TRBD1. The CDR3 has 14 residues. J was trimmed by 8 bases and V by 0 bases; bases with no gene match: 5. CDR1 is SGHRS and CDR2 is YFSETQ in the germline V gene. CDR3 bases: TGCGCCAGCAGCTTGGCAGGGGGTGCGGACATTCAGTACTTC. As protein: CASSLAGGADIQYF.

V and J are TRBV9 and TRBJ2-2; tentatively, D is TRBD2 (5 bases). This CDR3 is 13 amino acids long. Germline CDR1 is SGDLS and CDR2 is YYNGEE. V dropped 6 bases and J dropped 5 bases, with 11 bases sitting between them. CDR3 amino acids: CASTPGGTGELFF. CDR3 DNA sequence: TGTGCCAGCACCCCCGGAGGAACCGGGGAGCTGTTTTTT.